The present T cell receptor beta chain was sequenced within a study of beta chain features in type 1 diabetes. Study-wide context: Sorted cells numbering approximately 110,000,000 were examined across all samples.

There was one heparinised blood draw per donor, averaging around 120 mL. Isolated RNA was reverse transcribed in full, so expressed TCRB transcripts were sequenced. Sequenced by immunoSEQ multiplex PCR; TCRdb stores in-frame clones only, minus some. The sample records 550,000 to 850,000 clones, roughly 13% being singletons. The table lists this clone with a few counts. Its antigen is undetermined. General study findings and limits: All four CD4+ subsets from Type 1 diabetes patients carried moderately but significantly shorter TCRB CDR3s. Type 1 diabetes patients had VDJ junctions that carried fewer insertions and more deletions.

CDR1 is SNHLY, CDR2 FYNNEI, per germline. This CDR3 region has 16 residues. J was trimmed by 8 bases and V by 3 bases; bases with no gene match: 7. This clonotype was sampled from a man younger than 30 with type 1 diabetes. The specimen sequenced was naive CD4+ T cells from blood. The chain uses TRBV2 and TRBJ1-6, with 10 bases that match TRBD1. The CDR3 DNA reads TGTGCCAGCAGTGATAATGGCGGACAGGGGGATTCACCCCTCCACTTT. Translation gives CASSDNGGQGDSPLHF.